The 24 T cell receptor beta chains given below trace back to one sample, sequenced in a study of regulatory T cells in long-lasting Graves disease. CDR3-region Arm-PCR and iRepertoire HTBI primers produced the TCR beta libraries. TCRdb used MiXCR to reprocess the multiplex PCR reads, holding one entry per CDR3 protein. The sample holds some 470,000 distinct CDR3 sequences; roughly 21% are singletons and the top ten take 7.1%. The time point: persistent/refractory GD, antithyroid drugs over 5 years with positive TRAb. PBMC RNA was the source of the TCR library. Material: peripheral blood mononuclear cells (PBMCs), obtained when the disease was refractory, from a patient treated with antithyroid drugs. Receptors were obtained from a female donor with Graves disease.

This chain links TRBV7-6 with TRBJ2-3; the D gene is possibly TRBD2 (6 bases). CDR1 SGHVS and CDR2 FNYEAQ come from the germline V gene. The CDR3 has 16 amino acids. The ends were cut back, 1 base at V and 2 bases at J, with 13 bases in the middle. The CDR3 DNA reads TGTGCCAGCAGCTTAGGATTATTAGCGGACACAGATACGCAGTATTTT. Translating it yields CASSLGLLADTDTQYF.

The rearrangement uses TRBV7-9 and TRBJ1-5; D is uncertain. V was cut by 2 bases and J by 3 bases, with 8 bases left in between. Germline V CDR1 and CDR2: SEHNR, FQNEAQ (reference sequence). CDR3 size: 14 residues. The DNA of the CDR3 is TGTGCCAGCAGCTTACCGGGCTACAATCAGCCCCAGCATTTT. Translating gives CASSLPGYNQPQHF. Variable domain in full (rest from reference TRBV7-9 and TRBJ1-5): DTGVSQNPRHKITKRGQNVTFRCDPISEHNRLYWYRQTLGQGPEFLTYFQNEAQLEKSRLLSDRFSAERPKGSFSTLEIQRTEQGDSAMYLCASSLPGYNQPQHFGDGTRLSIL.

Here the CDR3 DNA reads TGCGCCAGCAGCTTGGCAGCGGGGCTCGCGAACACCGGGGAGCTGTTTTTT. Residues: CASSLAAGLANTGELFF. The rearrangement links TRBV5-1 to TRBJ2-2, with TRBD2 matching 7 bases. V was pared by 0 bases and J by 0 bases, with 5 bases of the junction left unmatched. The CDR3 is 17 amino acids. Germline lookup yields CDR1 SGHRS and CDR2 YFSETQ.

The sample holds a few counts of this clonotype. This chain links TRBV5-6 with TRBJ2-7; perhaps TRBD2 as D (5 bases). V gave up 4 bases and J gave up 3 bases, with 14 bases separating them. The length of the CDR3 is 14 residues. Germline loops: CDR1 SGHDT, CDR2 YYEEEE. CDR3 loop: CASSAREWHYEQYF. The DNA of the CDR3 is TGTGCCAGCAGCGCTAGGGAGTGGCACTACGAGCAGTACTTC.

This clonotype was detected a few times. V usage is TRBV6-5 and J usage is TRBJ1-1; D is perhaps TRBD1 (5 bases). Trimming removed 2 bases from V and 0 bases from J, with 10 bases in between. Germline V gene data show CDR1 as MNHEY and CDR2 as SVGAGI. The CDR3 is made up of 15 amino acids. This chain's CDR3 is CASSYDGDLNTEAFF. CDR3 nucleotide sequence: TGTGCCAGCAGTTACGACGGGGACCTGAACACTGAAGCTTTCTTT.

On this clonotype: No conserved phenylalanine or tryptophan ends this CDR3, so it is likely a read error. The chain has TRBV10-3 and TRBJ1-1; D remains ambiguous. V gave up 0 bases and J gave up 0 bases, with 11 bases separating them. The CDR3 contains 16 residues. The germline V gene encodes CDR1 ENHRY and CDR2 SYGVKD. The CDR3 coding sequence is TGTGCCATCAGTGAGTCCCGCGGCGGGATGAACACTGAAGCTTTCCTT. Translation gives CAISESRGGMNTEAFL.

This clonotype was seen at least ten times. The chain combines TRBV28 with TRBJ2-7; D is uncertain. CDR1 and CDR2 (germline): MDHEN, SYDVKM. The CDR3 contains 14 residues. V lost 6 bases and J 1 base, leaving 13 bases between the germline ends. The CDR3 loop is CASRDGQLSYEQYF. CDR3 coding DNA: TGTGCCAGCAGGGACGGGCAGCTTTCCTACGAGCAGTACTTC.

This clonotype was observed a single time. The chain has TRBV5-4 and TRBJ2-5; D possibly corresponds to TRBD1 (5 bases). Germline V gene sequence: CDR1 SGHNT, CDR2 YYREEE (reference sequence). CDR3 size: 13 residues. Trimming removed 5 bases from V and 3 bases from J, with 11 bases in between. CDR3 sequence reads: CASRTLGEETQYF. CDR3 DNA: TGTGCCAGCAGAACCCTAGGGGAAGAGACCCAGTACTTC.

This clonotype was observed many times. The chain uses TRBV5-1 and TRBJ1-2; possibly TRBD1 for D (5 bases). Trimming cost V 4 bases and J 4 bases, with 14 bases left between them. Germline V lookup: CDR1 SGHRS, CDR2 YFSETQ. CDR3 length equals 14 residues. The DNA of the CDR3 is TGCGCCAGCAGCCCGGGGCCTGCTACCTATGGCTACACCTTC. This encodes CASSPGPATYGYTF.

Comments on this clonotype: This may arise from a read error, as a much more abundant clone is one base away. The chain links TRBV10-3 to TRBJ2-7; TRBD2 matches at 13 bases. Germline V gene lookup returns CDR1 ENHRY and CDR2 SYGVKD. CDR3 length equals 15 residues. The CDR3 loop is CVISEGTSGTYEQYF. The CDR3 DNA reads TGTGTCATCAGTGAGGGGACTAGCGGGACCTACGAGCAGTACTTC.

The chain carries TRBV3-1 and TRBJ2-7; 9 bases map to TRBD2. This CDR3 has 15 amino acids. Germline V gives CDR1 LGHDT, CDR2 YNNKEL (reference sequence). J was trimmed by 5 bases and V by 2 bases; bases with no gene match: 7. CDR3 residues: CASSQFLTSGDEQYF. CDR3 DNA sequence: TGTGCCAGCAGCCAATTCTTGACTAGCGGCGACGAGCAGTACTTC.

This clonotype was observed at least ten times. The genes are TRBV27 and TRBJ1-1; the D gene is possibly TRBD1 (5 bases). Germline assignment: CDR1 MNHEY and CDR2 SMNVEV (reference sequence). V shed 2 bases and J shed 3 bases, with 16 bases lying between them. The CDR3 is 16 residues long. CDR3 region: CASSLGVRGSDTEAFF. DNA for the CDR3: TGTGCCAGCAGTTTAGGTGTGCGGGGGTCGGACACTGAAGCTTTCTTT.

This clonotype turned up a few times. The chain uses TRBV27 and TRBJ2-3; 10 bases align to TRBD2. The V segment lost 9 bases and the J segment 3 bases; nucleotides outside the gene matches: 9. The CDR3 spans 15 residues. CDR1 is MNHEY, CDR2 SMNVEV, per germline (reference sequence). The CDR3 region is CASGLAAQVTDTQYF. Written as DNA, the CDR3 is TGTGCCAGTGGACTAGCGGCTCAGGTTACAGATACGCAGTATTTT.

Comment on this clonotype: The CDR3 end shows no conserved phenylalanine or tryptophan, and so a read error is likely. The rearrangement joins TRBV19 to TRBJ1-1; 9 bases fit TRBD1. J gave up 5 bases and V 6 bases, and 4 bases lay outside the gene matches. Germline-derived CDR1 and CDR2 are LNHDA and SQIVND (reference sequence). The CDR3 is made up of 13 amino acids. The CDR3 here is CASSTDRGTEAFS. In DNA form, the CDR3 reads TGTGCCAGTAGCACGGACAGGGGTACTGAAGCTTTCTCT.

With respect to this clonotype: The germline gene is not matched at one end of the junction; a read error may be the cause. The chain carries TRBV20-1 and TRBJ2-7; the D is unclear. CDR3 length: 13 residues. Germline V gene data show CDR1 as DFQATT and CDR2 as SNEGSKA (reference sequence). The CDR3 DNA reads TGCAGTGCTAGAGAATACCCAACCTACGAGCGGTACTTC. Its translation is CSAREYPTYERYF.

This clonotype was seen only a few times. The CDR3 DNA follows: TGTGCCAGCAGCTTATCACTCAAAGAGAAGGGCAATCAGCCCCAGCATTTT. Encoded protein: CASSLSLKEKGNQPQHF. The chain carries TRBV7-8 and TRBJ1-5; D gene ambiguous. This CDR3 is 17 amino acids long. CDR1 and CDR2 from the germline V gene are SGHVS and FQNEAQ. V shed 2 bases and J shed 2 bases, with 16 bases lying between them.

The J gene is TRBJ2-7, the V gene TRBV6-5; TRBD2 matches 10 bases. The CDR3 totals 15 residues. V shed 3 bases, J shed 6 bases, and the junction held 8 bases outside the gene matches. Germline values: CDR1 MNHEY, CDR2 SVGAGI. The CDR3: CASSYTGLAGAEQYF. DNA of the CDR3: TGTGCCAGCAGTTATACCGGGCTAGCGGGAGCCGAGCAGTACTTC.

This clonotype was seen repeatedly, ten times or more. The chain employs TRBV20-1 and TRBJ2-7; 7 nucleotides align to TRBD1. Germline V CDR1 and CDR2: DFQATT, SNEGSKA (reference sequence). V was pared by 8 bases and J by 2 bases, with 6 bases of the junction left unmatched. The CDR3 runs to 12 residues. CDR3 sequence (DNA): TGCAGTAAACAGGGGAGTGCCTACGAGCAGTACTTC. Translation: CSKQGSAYEQYF.

At least ten counts were recorded for this clonotype. The chain uses TRBV28 and TRBJ1-1; D may be TRBD1 (5 bases). Trimming took 7 bases from V and 5 from J, leaving 14 bases between them. The CDR3 is made up of 13 amino acids. Germline CDR1 MDHEN, CDR2 SYDVKM. The CDR3 protein is CASIPSGRTEAFF. CDR3 DNA: TGTGCCAGCATACCCTCAGGGAGGACTGAAGCTTTCTTT. The variable domain in full, with the rest retrieved from reference TRBV28 and TRBJ1-1, is DVKVTQSSRYLVKRTGEKVFLECVQDMDHENMFWYRQDPGLGLRLIYFSYDVKMKEKGDIPEGYSVSREKKERFSLILESASTNQTSMYLCASIPSGRTEAFFGQGTRLTVV.

The chain joins TRBV28 to TRBJ2-7; TRBD1 matches 12 bases. The CDR3 has 13 residues. Germline V lookup: CDR1 MDHEN, CDR2 SYDVKM. After removal of 7 bases from V and 6 bases from J, the junction contained 4 bases not matched to a gene. The CDR3 DNA is TGTGCCAGCACCTCGGGACAGGGGGCCGAGCAGTACTTC. This sequence encodes CASTSGQGAEQYF.

This clonotype has at least ten counts. The chain has TRBV10-3 and TRBJ1-5, with D tentatively TRBD1 (6 bases). The CDR3 has 14 residues. The V end lost 2 bases, the J end lost 7 bases, and 12 bases lay between the germline ends. Germline CDR1 is ENHRY and CDR2 is SYGVKD. The DNA for the CDR3 is TGTGCCATCAGTGAGACAGGGAGTGGGCAGCCCCAGCATTTT. The encoded protein is CAISETGSGQPQHF.

The chain is built from TRBV7-2 and TRBJ2-2; 10 bases fit TRBD2. Germline CDR1 is SGHTA and CDR2 is FQGNSA. The CDR3 length is 15 residues. With 6 bases clipped from V and 3 bases from J, the junction kept 4 bases outside the gene matches. DNA for the CDR3: TGTGCCAGCAGGCAGCGGGGGGGGGACACCGGGGAGCTGTTTTTT. Amino acid sequence: CASRQRGGDTGELFF.

This clonotype was observed a handful of times. The CDR3, as DNA: TGTGCCAGCAGTTTGGACACACAGCTTGGAAACACCATATATTTT. This codes for CASSLDTQLGNTIYF. The chain uses TRBV28 and TRBJ1-3; TRBD1 might be the D (5 bases). Trimming left V 3 bases short and J 3 bases short, with 12 bases between. The CDR3 sequence is 15 residues long. Per germline, CDR1 MDHEN and CDR2 SYDVKM.

Many counts were recorded for this clonotype. CDR3 sequence: CASSSTSGNYEQYF. CDR3 sequence (DNA): TGTGCCAGCAGCTCGACTAGCGGGAACTACGAGCAGTACTTC. V usage is TRBV12-3 or TRBV12-4 and J usage is TRBJ2-7; 11 nucleotides align to TRBD2. Losses at the gene ends were 6 bases for V and 3 bases for J; bases not matched to a gene: 4. The CDR3 is made up of 14 amino acids.